What follows are 26 T cell receptor beta chains derived from one specimen sequenced in a study of tissue T cells after allogeneic stem cell transplantation. The time point was: mouse harvest day 7 after allogeneic transplant. Tail vein injection delivered 10^7 T-cell-depleted bone marrow cells and 10^6 splenic CD5+ T cells. Repertoires were generated with immunoSEQ multiplex PCR, while TCRdb's copy carries only in-frame clones and drops some. The data contain roughly 8,700 clones, around 43% of them singletons. Material: gut tissue. Every receptor here comes from a female BALB/c mouse given C57BL/6 T cells with graft-versus-host disease after an allogeneic hematopoietic cell transplant.

By its share, this clone is medium-sized. Mouse gene names apply. The read terminates 1 residue before the CDR3 end, so the remaining end is supplied by the germline J gene. This chain joins TRBV14 and TRBJ2-7, with 13 nucleotides matching TRBD2. CDR1 is SGHDT and CDR2 is FRDEAV in the germline V gene. The trim removed 4 bases at V and 5 bases at J, leaving 3 bases unmatched. The CDR3 totals 14 residues. This CDR3 reads CASSPGTGGDEQYF. The part of the CDR3 DNA that was read is TGTGCCAGCAGTCCAGGGACTGGGGGGGATGAACAGTAC. The full variable domain, with the rest looked up from reference TRBV14 and TRBJ2-7, is EAGVTQSPRYAVLQEGQAVSFWCDPISGHDTLYWYQQPRDQGPQLLVYFRDEAVIDNSQLPSDRFSAVRPKGTNSTLKIQSAKQGDTATYLCASSPGTGGDEQYFGPGTRLTVL.

This clone appeared a few times. The gene symbols are mouse symbols. The read terminates 1 residue before the CDR3 end, so the remaining end is supplied by the germline J gene. The chain has TRBV26 and TRBJ2-7; maybe TRBD2 (6 bases). This CDR3 comprises 14 residues. Germline assignment: CDR1 KGHPV and CDR2 FQNQEV (reference sequence). The V gene lost 2 bases and the J gene lost 3 bases, with 11 bases spanning the gap. The CDR3 is CASSLPGALYEQYF. CDR3 DNA, as far as it was read: TGTGCCAGCAGTCTGCCTGGGGCTCTCTATGAACAGTAC.

In the case of this clone: Gene labels here are mouse ones. The CDR3 bases that were read are TGTGCCAGCAGTCTGTCTTTGGTGGCTGAGCAGTTC. Translation: CASSLSLVAEQF. The complete CDR3 reads CASSLSLVAEQFF. The chain links TRBV26 to TRBJ2-1; no clear D gene. From the germline J gene comes the end of the CDR3, since the read stops 1 residue before it. With 0 bases removed from V and 7 bases from J, the gap between germline ends came to 7 bases. CDR1 KGHPV and CDR2 FQNQEV come from the germline V gene (reference sequence). The CDR3 is 13 amino acids.

With regard to this clone: Here the gene names and germline are mouse. This CDR3 is CASSFRANTLYF. Incomplete CDR3 DNA: TGTGCTAGCAGTTTCAGGGCAAACACCTTGTAC. The chain employs TRBV29 and TRBJ2-4; weak D call: TRBD1 (5 bases). With the read ending 1 residue before the CDR3 end, the germline J gene is used to fill in that end. Per the germline V gene, CDR1 is MSHET and CDR2 is SYDVDS. Trimming shortened V by 3 bases and J by 5 bases, and 6 bases separated the two germline ends. The CDR3 sequence is 12 residues long.

Turning to this clone: Mouse germline and gene names are used. The read terminates 1 residue before the CDR3 end, so the remaining end is supplied by the germline J gene. The chain links TRBV4 to TRBJ2-2; D remains ambiguous. Germline-derived CDR1 and CDR2 are LGHDT and YNNKQL (reference sequence). The CDR3 sequence is 13 residues long. Trimming removed 5 bases at V and 1 base at J, with 5 bases between. The CDR3 reads CASSPGNTGQLYF. CDR3 DNA (partial): TGTGCCAGCAGCCCAGGAAACACCGGGCAGCTCTAC.

Concerning this clone: Mouse gene names and germline throughout. The CDR3 end lies 1 residue beyond the end of the read and is filled in from the germline J gene. The V call is TRBV1, the J call TRBJ2-2; 9 bases line up with TRBD1. Per germline, CDR1 NSQYPW and CDR2 LRSPGD (reference sequence). The trim removed 2 bases at V and 4 bases at J, leaving 5 bases unmatched. The CDR3 is made up of 16 amino acids. The CDR3 DNA, read in part, is TGCACCTGCAGTGCAAGGGACAGGGAGAGCACCGGGCAGCTCTAC. This sequence encodes CTCSARDRESTGQLY. The CDR3 in full is CTCSARDRESTGQLYF.

Comments on this clone: Mouse names are used for the genes. The read is 1 residue too short to cover the CDR3 end, so that end is filled in from the germline J gene. The rearrangement uses TRBV16 and TRBJ2-3; no clear D gene. The CDR3 is 13 residues long. The V end was cut by 3 bases, the J end by 0 bases, with 4 bases between. Looked up from germline, CDR1 is SGHSA and CDR2 is FRNQAP. Partial CDR3 DNA: TGTGCAAGCAGCTTGGAAAGTGCAGAAACGCTGTAT. Translating gives CASSLESAETLY. The CDR3 in full is CASSLESAETLYF.

In the case of this clone: Mouse gene names and germline throughout. The read ends 1 residue before the CDR3 terminus; that terminus is restored from the germline J gene. The gene calls are TRBV15 and TRBJ2-1; TRBD2 agrees at 10 bases. Germline assignment: CDR1 SGHND and CDR2 FRSKSL. The CDR3 covers 14 residues. Trimming cost V 4 bases and J 7 bases; bases outside gene matches: 4. CDR3 loop: CASSSGGARAEQFF. Partial CDR3 DNA: TGTGCCAGCAGTTCTGGGGGGGCGCGGGCTGAGCAGTTC.

A few counts support this clone. The gene names given are mouse names. CDR3 sequence: CSSSGDRGYAEQFF. The sequenced part of the CDR3 DNA is TGCTCCAGCAGCGGGGACAGGGGATATGCTGAGCAGTTC. This chain uses TRBV23 with TRBJ2-1; the table's D call, TRBD1, has no DNA check behind it. The read halts 1 residue ahead of the CDR3 end, with the missing end drawn from the germline J gene. The CDR3 runs 14 residues. Germline CDR1 reads KGHTA; CDR2 reads FQNQQP. Together with reference TRBV23 and TRBJ2-1, the CDR3 gives the full variable domain: DAAVTQKPRYLIKMKGQEAEMKCIPEKGHTAVFWYQQKQSKELKFLIYFQNQQPLDQIDMVKERFSAVCPSSSLCSLGIRTCEAEDSALYLCSSSGDRGYAEQFFGPGTRLTVL.

To note about this clone: Gene names and germline match the mouse. Read sequence stops 1 residue before the CDR3 end, and the germline J gene provides the missing end. The rearrangement uses TRBV14 and TRBJ1-6, with TRBD1 matching 9 bases. TRBJ1-6 belongs to the ORF category, with a function that is uncertain. Germline CDR1 SGHDT, CDR2 FRDEAV. The ends lost 4 bases at V and 7 bases at J; junction bases unmatched: 6. The CDR3 spans 15 residues. The covered CDR3 bases are TGTGCCAGCAGTCGAGGGACAGGGAGGAATTCGCCCCTCTAC. Translated: CASSRGTGRNSPLY. The complete CDR3 protein is CASSRGTGRNSPLYF.

In regard to this clone: Mouse gene names apply. The read stops 1 residue short of the end of the CDR3; the missing end is completed from the germline J gene. The chain employs TRBV23 and TRBJ1-3; the D call in the table, TRBD1, was not verified against the DNA. The CDR3 consists of 13 residues. The germline gives CDR1 KGHTA, CDR2 FQNQQP. CDR3 residues: CSSRPGQRNTLYF. Partial CDR3 DNA: TGCTCCAGCAGACCGGGACAGAGGAATACGCTCTAT. Variable domain in full (rest from reference TRBV23 and TRBJ1-3): DAAVTQKPRYLIKMKGQEAEMKCIPEKGHTAVFWYQQKQSKELKFLIYFQNQQPLDQIDMVKERFSAVCPSSSLCSLGIRTCEAEDSALYLCSSRPGQRNTLYFGEGSRLIVV.

The count of this clone is one. Gene names refer to mouse genes. The sequenced fragment ends 1 residue before the CDR3 boundary, so the rest is inferred from the germline J gene. This sequence joins TRBV3 and TRBJ1-1; a possible D gene is TRBD1 (6 bases). The CDR3 has 13 residues. Looked up from germline, CDR1 is SNHLY and CDR2 is FYNGKV (reference sequence). The ends were cut back, 5 bases at V and 0 bases at J, with 7 bases in the middle. The CDR3 DNA, read in part, is TGTGCCAGCAGCGGACAGCCAAACACAGAAGTCTTC. Its translation is CASSGQPNTEVF. The entire CDR3 sequence reads CASSGQPNTEVFF.

This clone came up a few times. Any gene name here is a mouse gene name. The CDR3 end is not reached by the read, which stops 1 residue before it; the germline J gene fills it in. V gene TRBV4 combines with J gene TRBJ2-4; D is unresolved. V gave up 5 bases and J gave up 3 bases, with 6 bases separating them. There are 12 residues in the CDR3. Per the germline V gene, CDR1 is LGHDT and CDR2 is YNNKQL (reference sequence). This CDR3 is CASSHPQNTLYF. Partial CDR3 DNA: TGTGCCAGCAGCCACCCCCAAAACACCTTGTAC.

With regard to this clone: Genes and germline are mouse. The read stops 1 residue short of the end of the CDR3; the missing end is completed from the germline J gene. The chain carries TRBV5 and TRBJ2-7; 11 bases match TRBD2. Germline assignment: CDR1 LGHNA and CDR2 YNLKQL (reference sequence). This CDR3 spans 14 amino acids. Unmatched junction bases numbered 4, after V lost 3 bases and J lost 6 bases. CDR3 amino acids: CASSQTGGDLEQYF. The CDR3 DNA, read in part, is TGTGCCAGCAGCCAGACTGGGGGGGATCTTGAACAGTAC.

Notes on this clone: Gene names are mouse gene names. The DNA ends 1 residue before the CDR3 does, and the rest of the CDR3 is filled in from the germline J gene. This sequence joins TRBV26 and TRBJ2-7; D call uncertain. Trimming cost V 4 bases and J 6 bases, with 1 base left between them. The CDR3 totals 9 residues. The germline V gene has CDR1 KGHPV and CDR2 FQNQEV (reference sequence). CDR3 DNA, as far as it was read: TGTGCCAGCAGTCGTGAACAGTAC. Encoded protein: CASSREQY. The whole CDR3 protein reads CASSREQYF.

Regarding this clone: The genes and germline here are from mouse. The missing CDR3 end, 1 residue past where the read stops, is filled in from the germline J gene. The gene calls are TRBV3 and TRBJ2-1; 8 nucleotides line up with TRBD2. Trimming at V came to 6 bases and at J to 0 bases, leaving 4 bases not matched to a gene. Germline CDR1 and CDR2: SNHLY and FYNGKV (reference sequence). The CDR3 sequence is 15 residues long. CDR3 DNA, as far as it was read: TGTGCCAGCAGTCGACTGGGGCCTAACTATGCTGAGCAGTTC. Amino acid sequence: CASSRLGPNYAEQF. The full CDR3 protein reads CASSRLGPNYAEQFF.

A note on this clone: Gene names refer to mouse genes. CDR3 amino acids: CASSDGTGGYEQYF. The covered CDR3 bases are TGTGCCAGCAGTGATGGGACAGGGGGCTATGAACAGTAC. V and J are TRBV12-1 and TRBJ2-7; 11 nucleotides align to TRBD1. The CDR3 goes on 1 residue after the read ends, and that part is filled in from the germline J gene. The germline gives CDR1 SGHSN, CDR2 HYEKVE. The trim removed 6 bases at V and 3 bases at J, leaving 6 bases unmatched. The length of the CDR3 is 14 residues.

In the case of this clone: Mouse names are used for the genes. The CDR3 goes on 1 residue after the read ends, and that part is filled in from the germline J gene. V gene TRBV16 combines with J gene TRBJ1-6; D gene uncertain. TRBJ1-6 belongs to the ORF category, with a function that is uncertain. V dropped 0 bases and J dropped 6 bases, with 3 bases sitting between them. CDR3 length equals 13 residues. The germline V gene has CDR1 SGHSA and CDR2 FRNQAP. Incomplete CDR3 DNA: TGTGCAAGCAGCTTAGATTCTAATTCGCCCCTCTAC. Amino acids: CASSLDSNSPLY. The entire CDR3 protein reads CASSLDSNSPLYF.

Remarks on this clone: Gene and germline names: mouse. CDR3 protein: CSSSQSWGARGTEVFF. The sequenced part of the CDR3 DNA is TGCTCCAGCAGTCAATCATGGGGGGCGCGGGGCACAGAAGTCTTC. V usage is TRBV23 and J usage is TRBJ1-1. Read coverage stops 1 residue before the CDR3 terminus; the germline J gene supplies the remainder. Germline V gives CDR1 KGHTA, CDR2 FQNQQP. This CDR3 contains 16 residues.

This clone turned up a few times. The germline and genes are mouse ones. The read ends 1 residue shy of where the CDR3 ends; the end is completed using the germline J gene. The chain employs TRBV23 and TRBJ2-1; the table's D gene call, TRBD2, was not cross checked with the DNA. Germline V gives CDR1 KGHTA, CDR2 FQNQQP. This CDR3 region has 15 residues. The CDR3 bases that were read are TGCTCCAGCAGTCAATCCCTGGGGGGTCTGGCTGAGCAGTTC. This translates into CSSSQSLGGLAEQF. The CDR3, in full, reads CSSSQSLGGLAEQFF.

This clone turned up a few times. Gene names and germline refer to mouse. The read ends 1 residue shy of where the CDR3 ends; the end is completed using the germline J gene. The chain couples TRBV15 to TRBJ1-3; 11 nucleotides align to TRBD1. Trimming at V came to 5 bases and at J to 3 bases, leaving 6 bases not matched to a gene. Germline CDR1 SGHND, CDR2 FRSKSL. The CDR3 is 16 residues long. CDR3 bases read: TGTGCCAGCAGTCTGGGGACAGGGGGAAGTGGAAATACGCTCTAT. Its translation is CASSLGTGGSGNTLY. The whole CDR3 sequence is CASSLGTGGSGNTLYF.

On this clone: Here the gene names and germline are mouse. CDR3 DNA, as far as it was read: TGTGCCTGGAGTCTTGGCTGGGGGGGGAGGAGCTCCTATGAACAGTAC. It encodes CAWSLGWGGRSSYEQY. The entire CDR3 reads CAWSLGWGGRSSYEQYF. V gene TRBV31 combines with J gene TRBJ2-7; TRBD2 aligns across 9 bases. From the germline J gene comes the end of the CDR3, since the read stops 1 residue before it. The V gene end was trimmed by 0 bases and the J gene end by 0 bases; junction bases not matched to a gene: 9. The germline gives CDR1 GKSSPN, CDR2 SITVG. This CDR3 has 17 residues.

Turning to this clone: The genes and germline here are from mouse. The read gets to within 1 residue of the CDR3 end, and the germline J gene fills in the rest. This chain joins TRBV19 and TRBJ1-1; tentative D call: TRBD1 (6 bases). Germline CDR1 reads FNHDT; CDR2 reads SITEND (reference sequence). Trimming shortened V by 6 bases and J by 0 bases, and 9 bases separated the two germline ends. The CDR3 consists of 13 residues. The chain's CDR3 is CASTQGTNTEVFF. The CDR3 DNA, read in part, is TGTGCCAGCACTCAGGGGACAAACACAGAAGTCTTC.

Points on this clone: The germline and genes are mouse ones. The CDR3 loop is CASSPGQGNSDYTF. The part of the CDR3 DNA that was read is TGTGCTAGCAGTCCGGGACAGGGGAACTCCGACTACACC. This rearrangement joins TRBV29 to TRBJ1-2; 10 bases align to TRBD1. The read ends 1 residue early relative to the CDR3; the germline J gene fills the gap. The CDR3 totals 14 residues. Trimming cost V 5 bases and J 2 bases; bases outside gene matches: 2. The germline gives CDR1 MSHET, CDR2 SYDVDS. Full variable domain (rest looked up from reference TRBV29 and TRBJ1-2): DMKVTQMPRYLIKRMGENVLLECGQDMSHETMYWYRQDPGLGLQLIYISYDVDSNSEGDIPKGYRVSRKKREHFSLILDSAKTNQTSVYFCASSPGQGNSDYTFGSGTRLLVI.

Regarding this clone: The gene names here belong to mouse. The sequence runs out 1 residue before the end of the CDR3; the remainder is reconstructed from the germline J gene. This sequence joins TRBV26 and TRBJ1-1; D remains ambiguous. CDR3 length equals 11 residues. V dropped 7 bases and J dropped 3 bases, with 6 bases sitting between them. Germline assignment: CDR1 KGHPV and CDR2 FQNQEV (reference sequence). This CDR3 reads CASTRDTEVFF. The DNA read from the CDR3 is TGTGCCAGCACCCGGGACACAGAAGTCTTC. The full variable domain, rest sourced from reference TRBV26 and TRBJ1-1, is NSKVIQTPRYLVKGQGQKAKMRCIPEKGHPVVFWYQQNKNNEFKFLINFQNQEVLQQIDMTEKRFSAECPSNSPCSLEIQSSEAGDSALYLCASTRDTEVFFGKGTRLTVV.

On this clone itself: The gene names given are mouse names. The CDR3 extends 1 residue past the end of the read, so its final part is completed from the germline J gene. The chain combines TRBV15 with TRBJ2-7; 7 bases map to TRBD2. Trimming cost V 5 bases and J 7 bases; bases outside gene matches: 5. The CDR3 extends over 12 amino acids. CDR1 SGHND and CDR2 FRSKSL come from the germline V gene. The CDR3 reads CASSLTGVEQYF. The CDR3 bases that were read are TGTGCCAGCAGTCTAACTGGGGTCGAACAGTAC.